This entry is about one T cell receptor beta chain. J lost 5 bases, V lost 5 bases, and 12 bases had no gene match. The CDR3 is 16 amino acids. Germline V lookup: CDR1 MNHEY, CDR2 SMNVEV (reference sequence). Method: immunoSEQ multiplex PCR; TCRdb's copy keeps in-frame clones and lacks some. This repertoire shows under 50,000 clones, approximately 90% found once; its top ten account for around 0.8%. This specimen belongs to a study of T cell changes during pregnancy in multiple sclerosis. The source was CD4+ T cells from peripheral blood mononuclear cells, collected in the third trimester of pregnancy. The chain links TRBV27 to TRBJ2-1; 7 nucleotides match TRBD2. This receptor was identified in a female donor with multiple sclerosis, enrolled in a pregnancy study. Here the CDR3 reads CASSMARASGHNEQFF. In DNA, the CDR3 is TGTGCCAGCAGTATGGCCCGTGCTAGCGGTCACAATGAGCAGTTCTTC.